This T cell receptor beta chain comes out of a study of human thymus T cells. The data were produced by immunoSEQ multiplex PCR, yet TCRdb's version contains in-frame clones alone and is incomplete. The profile shows more than 50,000 clones, around 94% of them singletons. V was clipped by 3 bases and J by 3 bases; unmatched bases: 12. The V gene's germline CDR1 is SGHTA and CDR2 FQGNSA. This CDR3 is 18 amino acids long. Sequenced input: blood. The receptor was isolated from a boy under two years old with a congenital heart defect but otherwise immunologically healthy. V and J are TRBV7-2 and TRBJ2-7, with 12 bases identical to TRBD1. DNA for the CDR3: TGTGCCAGCAGCTTCAAGACCGGGACAGGGGGCGGAGACTACGAGCAGTACTTC. This translates into CASSFKTGTGGGDYEQYF.